This TCR beta chain originates from a study of graft-versus-host responses after intestinal transplantation. Sequencing used immunoSEQ multiplex PCR; TCRdb keeps in-frame clones, though not all of them. The sample contains approximately 4,000 clones, 29% of which appear only once. In this sample, this clone turned up a few times. Germline V gene data show CDR1 as SQVTM and CDR2 as ANQGSEA. The CDR3 is 11 residues long. The V end lost 3 bases, the J end lost 2 bases, and 4 bases lay between the germline ends. This sample comprised alloreactive CD4+ T cells from a mixed lymphocyte reaction culture, obtained before transplantation. Subset of the sample: CFSE-low proliferating T cells sorted from roughly six-day pre-transplant mixed lymphocyte reaction (GvH or HvG direction). The clonotype originates from a human patient who was an organ donor for intestinal transplantation. The J gene is TRBJ1-2, the V gene TRBV29-1; D unclear. The DNA of the CDR3 is TGCAGCGTTGAGGACAACTATGGCTACACCTTC. Residues: CSVEDNYGYTF.